This T cell receptor beta chain is from a study of blood T cell repertoires in COVID-19. Whole-study context: Samples came from the United States, Italy and Spain, spanning acute and convalescent COVID-19. In each case, the material was cDNA or gDNA derived from T cells, B-cell-depleted T cells, or PBMCs.

Authors' data handling: Reference gene primer amplification gave estimated nucleated cell counts. Using immunoSEQ multiplex PCR, the repertoire was profiled, and TCRdb retains in-frame clones only, with some absent. Clone size and the V and J calls come from that table; the DNA yielded D and trimming. The sample records tens of thousands of clones, 65% to 90% being singletons. The CDR3 consists of 16 residues. Per the germline V gene, CDR1 is MNHNY and CDR2 is SVGAGI (reference sequence). V lost 2 bases, J lost 2 bases, and 9 bases stayed unmatched. The sample was peripheral blood. This TCR derives from a human donor in a cohort sampled during active COVID-19. The chain is built from TRBV6-6 and TRBJ2-7; the match to TRBD2 covers 7 bases. The CDR3 here is CASSYPPGREAYEQYF. The CDR3 nucleotides read TGTGCCAGCAGTTACCCTCCGGGACGGGAGGCCTACGAGCAGTACTTC.